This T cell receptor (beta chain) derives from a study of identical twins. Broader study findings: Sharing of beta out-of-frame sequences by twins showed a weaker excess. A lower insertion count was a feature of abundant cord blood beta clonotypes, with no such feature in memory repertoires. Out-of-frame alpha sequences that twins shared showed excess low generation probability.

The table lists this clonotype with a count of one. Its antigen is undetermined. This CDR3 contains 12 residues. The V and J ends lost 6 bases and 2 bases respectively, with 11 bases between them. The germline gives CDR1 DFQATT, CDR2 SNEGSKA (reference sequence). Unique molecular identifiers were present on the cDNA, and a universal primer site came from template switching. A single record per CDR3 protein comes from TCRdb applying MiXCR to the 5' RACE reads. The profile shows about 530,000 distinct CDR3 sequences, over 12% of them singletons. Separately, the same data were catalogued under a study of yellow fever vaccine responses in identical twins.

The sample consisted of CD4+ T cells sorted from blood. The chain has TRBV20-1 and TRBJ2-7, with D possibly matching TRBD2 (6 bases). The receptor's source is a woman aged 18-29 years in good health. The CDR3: CSAGERAYEQYF. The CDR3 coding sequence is TGCAGTGCGGGGGAGCGGGCCTACGAGCAGTACTTC.